The following is a TCR beta chain sequence with its context. Methods used by the authors: By means of reference gene primer amplification, nucleated cell counts were estimated. Sequencing used immunoSEQ multiplex PCR; TCRdb keeps in-frame clones, though not all of them. V, J and clone size derive from that table, while D and trimming were established from the DNA sequence. This repertoire shows hundreds of thousands of clones, about 90% found once; its top ten account for approximately 1.3%. The data originate from a study of blood T cell repertoires in COVID-19. On the study more broadly: T cells, B-cell-depleted T cells, or PBMCs provided the cDNA or gDNA that served as material.

Between the trimmed V and J ends, which lost 2 bases and 0 bases, there was a span of 5 bases. CDR1 is MNHEY and CDR2 is SVGEGT in the germline V gene. The length of the CDR3 is 14 residues. Sequencing used peripheral blood. The sequence came from an elderly man with acute or convalescent COVID-19. This sequence joins TRBV6-2 or TRBV6-3 and TRBJ1-5, with D unresolved. The CDR3 DNA follows: TGTGCCAGCAGTTACCCTTTTAGCAATCAGCCCCAGCATTTT. Residues: CASSYPFSNQPQHF.